A selection of T cell receptor beta chains follows, all from one sample in a study of OX40 agonist ivuxolimab in advanced cancers. Some clones are missing from TCRdb's copy, which holds only in-frame ones; the method was immunoSEQ multiplex PCR. Of 45,000 to 70,000 clones in the sample, more than 85% were seen once. Sequenced here: CD4+ or CD8+ T cells sorted from blood, sampled in a trial of the OX40 agonist ivuxolimab. Receptors were obtained from an adult with an advanced solid tumor such as melanoma, head and neck, liver or kidney cancer. Both conserved end residues are part of each CDR3.

>TRBV9|TRBJ1-1
CASSVGWGGGAEAFF
>TRBV30|TRBJ1-5
CAWSRHSNQPQHF
>TRBV10-3|TRBJ2-3
CATGGSTDTQYF
>TRBV19|TRBJ1-5
CASSMIKGGGQPQHF
>TRBV2|TRBJ2-7
CASSVLAGVYGGSYEQYF
>TRBV28|TRBJ1-2
CASGSGTGTLYGYTF
>TRBV28|TRBJ1-1
CASSPYRDPTFMATEAFF
>TRBV18|TRBJ2-2
CASSPQGDTGELFF
>TRBV6-1|TRBJ1-4
CASRTQGTNEKLFF
>TRBV20-1|TRBJ1-1
CSARGTAEAFF
>TRBV10-3|TRBJ1-1
CAISPTGTNTEAFF
>TRBV29-1|TRBJ1-4
CSTGDRGGEKLFF
>TRBV19|TRBJ2-5
CASSALLQETQYF
>TRBV4-1|TRBJ1-5
CASSRGGLGGQPQHF
>TRBV6-1|TRBJ2-3
CASSEALSVQGISTDTQYF
>TRBV18|TRBJ1-4
CASSLAQGGRSEKLFF
>TRBV30|TRBJ2-6
CACSGSGANVLTF
>TRBV27|TRBJ2-5
CASRGGLAGGQETQYF
>TRBV28|TRBJ1-2
CASSASWGQTNYGYTF
>TRBV11-2|TRBJ1-4
CASSLSAGPDEKLFF
>TRBV29-1|TRBJ1-5
CSVSQGAQQPQHF
>TRBV6-5|TRBJ1-3
CASSKHQRSGNTIYF
>TRBV6-6|TRBJ1-4
CAGQTRDSEKLFF
>TRBV10-3|TRBJ1-3
CAISDRAAGNTIYF
>TRBV29-1|TRBJ2-3
CSVARDGDTQYF
>TRBV6-5|TRBJ1-4
CASSYRGTDEKLFF
>TRBV10-3|TRBJ2-7
CAYPGRGGEQYF
>TRBV2|TRBJ2-1
CASKGAGSYNEQFF
>TRBV2|TRBJ2-7
CASMGGSVIGNEQYF
>TRBV5-8|TRBJ1-2
CASSLVTGDDGYTF
>TRBV9|TRBJ2-7
CASSARIRPPSGASYEQYF
>TRBV6-4|TRBJ2-2
CASSNNHRSVGGTGELFF
>TRBV9|TRBJ2-5
CASSLPGGQETQYF
>TRBV19|.
CASSIAVDSYEQYF
>TRBV19|TRBJ2-7
CASSPETQRGSYEQYF
>TRBV9|TRBJ2-3
CASSRTDARADTQYF
>TRBV2|TRBJ1-6
CASTQDRAVSPLHF
>TRBV7-7|TRBJ2-5
CASSPGDVGAGETQYF
>TRBV10-1|TRBJ2-7
CASTPWGLAGPTLYEQYF
>TRBV7-9|TRBJ1-4
CASSRLTGGDEKLFF
>TRBV7-9|TRBJ2-1
CASSLKGASLAGINEQFF
>TRBV12-2|TRBJ2-7
CASPETDTRSYEQYF
>TRBV6-6|TRBJ1-2
CASSLQGANYGYTF
>TRBV23-1|TRBJ1-2
CASSTTLRRKTYGYTF
>TRBV7-9|TRBJ2-5
CASSLVGNVGQETQYF
>TRBV9|TRBJ2-1
CASSALYNEQFF
>TRBV5-1|TRBJ1-5
CASSLAGRVGQPQHF
>TRBV27|TRBJ2-7
CASSARFGGKYEQYF
>TRBV14|TRBJ1-3
CASSRRNSPRVGNTIYF
>TRBV18|TRBJ1-4
CASSPGGQREKLFF
>TRBV18|TRBJ1-2
CASSPSPGTGGAVDGYTF
>TRBV5-4|TRBJ2-3
CASSLNGGRTDTQYF
>TRBV28|TRBJ1-5
CASRATSNQPQHF
>TRBV19|TRBJ1-2
CASTPDRRLGGYTF